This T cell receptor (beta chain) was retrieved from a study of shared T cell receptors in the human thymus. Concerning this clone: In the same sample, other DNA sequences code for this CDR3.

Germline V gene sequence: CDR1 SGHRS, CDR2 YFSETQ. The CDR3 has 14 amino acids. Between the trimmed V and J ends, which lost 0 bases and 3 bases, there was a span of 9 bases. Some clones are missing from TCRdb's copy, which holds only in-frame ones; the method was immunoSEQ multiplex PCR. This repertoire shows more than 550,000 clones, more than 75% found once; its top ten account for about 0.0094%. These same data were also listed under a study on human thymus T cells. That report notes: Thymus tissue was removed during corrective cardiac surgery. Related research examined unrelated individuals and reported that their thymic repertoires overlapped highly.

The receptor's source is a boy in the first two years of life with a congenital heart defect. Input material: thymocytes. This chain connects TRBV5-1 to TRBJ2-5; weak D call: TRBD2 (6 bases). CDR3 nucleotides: TGCGCCAGCAGCTTGGCCGGGACTGAAGAGACCCAGTACTTC. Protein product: CASSLAGTEETQYF.